A selection of T cell receptor beta chains follows, all from one sample in a study of OX40 agonist ivuxolimab in advanced cancers. Produced via immunoSEQ multiplex PCR; TCRdb's table is partial and in-frame only. The sample contains approximately 89,000 clones, roughly nine tenths of which appear only once. The sequencing used CD4+ or CD8+ T cells sorted from blood, collected in a trial of the OX40 agonist ivuxolimab. Every receptor here comes from an adult with an advanced solid tumor such as melanoma, head and neck, liver or kidney cancer. Each CDR3 is given without its conserved first and last residue.

v_call cdr3_aa
TRBV6-6 ASSTPDRGFHGYT
TRBV18 ASSPPGESSEQY
TRBV6-6 ASSQGLGEQF
TRBV5-1 ASGLDMDYPYNEQF
TRBV11-3 ASSLEGGTEAF
TRBV20-1 SAPRSPEQY
TRBV5-1 ASAGLASSNEQF
TRBV9 AGEKDNEQF
TRBV7-9 ASNVWGENTEAF
TRBV5-1 ASSRDWVSGNTIY
TRBV19 ASSMSDNQPQH
TRBV11-2 ASSPSGQGIRETQY
TRBV19 ASSIPPENTEAF
TRBV5-1 ASSEQGSDTQY
TRBV7-7 ASSLGSSGSNEQF
TRBV5-5 ASSLTGTYNEQF
TRBV9 ASSPEYRGYGYT
TRBV5-6 ASSLQGPTNEKLF
TRBV5-4 ASRSTGQGDTEAF
TRBV5-1 ASSLEPPYNEQF
TRBV5-4 ASSRDSTLYEQY
TRBV2 ASGGLAGGEQF
TRBV5-1 ASSPPVAGGSTDTQY
TRBV7-2 ASSSGLAGARGSYEQY
TRBV6-4 ASTQRETSNEKLF
TRBV18 ASSRDRRDTQY
TRBV15 ATSPGVDTQY
TRBV6-1 ASSEAPGQVEYYGYT
TRBV6-5 ASSYSNRLGTDTQY
TRBV2 ASSVGLASTDTQY
TRBV6-5 ASTQRLAGVDEQF
TRBV5-4 ASSLRGGRISYEQY
TRBV5-6 ASSPGTYATNEKLF
TRBV29-1 SVGDRAYEQY
TRBV5-1 ASSLGLAGGPGEQF
TRBV6-5 ASSSAGVGTEAF
TRBV10-3 AIAGGLDEQF
TRBV28 ASTLNDQPQH
TRBV2 ASSAAPSGEKLF
TRBV4-2 ASSQGDRDTGELF
TRBV4-2 ASSQETSGPYEQY
TRBV5-4 ASSLLGLEEQY
TRBV7-9 ATTQLAVFVGYT
TRBV7-9 ASSLGSGGRKNRNEQF
TRBV28 ASRDGGLGSNQPQH
TRBV6-5 ASRQTGVRSYEQY
TRBV7-9 ASSPLEGEQY
TRBV2 ASSEMGRLNTEAF
TRBV5-1 ASSGDRAGGYT
TRBV19 ASSILGQAGEKLF
TRBV7-2 ASSLGPQREETQY
TRBV7-6 ASSKGLAGLSSYEQY